The 14 T cell receptor beta chains below were found in one sample sequenced in a study of blood T cell repertoires in COVID-19. The assay was immunoSEQ multiplex PCR, and TCRdb's table has in-frame clones only and misses some. The sample lists a few hundred thousand clones; roughly 87% were seen once. The specimen sequenced was PBMCs or T cells enriched from blood (not recorded which). The receptors were gathered from a woman aged 25 to 45 who had recovered from COVID-19.

This clone was observed many times. This rearrangement joins TRBV7-9 to TRBJ1-1; no definite D call. Germline loops: CDR1 SEHNR, CDR2 FQNEAQ (reference sequence). Trimming took 3 bases from V and 2 from J, leaving 13 bases between them. This CDR3 comprises 15 residues. CDR3 residues: CASSFGRLLNTEAFF. The CDR3 coding sequence is TGTGCCAGCAGCTTCGGCCGGCTACTAAACACTGAAGCTTTCTTT.

J is TRBJ1-4 and V is TRBV6-5; 7 nucleotides agree with TRBD1. The CDR3 runs to 16 residues. CDR1 MNHEY and CDR2 SVGAGI come from the germline V gene. With V trimmed by 0 bases and J by 7 bases, 8 bases remained unmatched. The CDR3 DNA follows: TGTGCCAGCAGTTACTCGGCCGGGACAGACGGTGAAAAACTGTTTTTT. This gives the protein CASSYSAGTDGEKLFF.

This chain uses TRBV2 with TRBJ2-2, with D unclear. V dropped 4 bases and J dropped 6 bases, with 9 bases sitting between them. The CDR3 extends over 13 amino acids. Germline CDR1 SNHLY, CDR2 FYNNEI. In DNA form, the CDR3 reads TGTGCCAGCAGTGTATCCTATCCCGGGGAGCTGTTTTTT. Protein product: CASSVSYPGELFF.

The rearrangement links TRBV19 to TRBJ2-7; possible D gene TRBD2, 5 bases. This CDR3 spans 13 amino acids. In germline, CDR1 is LNHDA, CDR2 SQIVND (reference sequence). V lost 7 bases and J lost 1, with 11 bases in between. CDR3 protein: CASNPGDSYEQYF. The CDR3 DNA reads as TGTGCCAGTAACCCCGGGGATTCCTACGAGCAGTACTTC. Using reference TRBV19 and TRBJ2-7 for the parts outside the CDR3, the full variable domain is DGGITQSPKYLFRKEGQNVTLSCEQNLNHDAMYWYRQDPGQGLRLIYYSQIVNDFQKGDIAEGYSVSREKKESFPLTVTSAQKNPTAFYLCASNPGDSYEQYFGPGTRLTVT.

The chain couples TRBV5-6 to TRBJ2-5; 9 bases are shared with TRBD2. The V gene's germline CDR1 is SGHDT and CDR2 YYEEEE. Unmatched junction bases numbered 4, after V lost 0 bases and J lost 1 base. This CDR3 region has 16 residues. The CDR3 is CASSLGGGGAQETQYF. Here the CDR3 DNA reads TGTGCCAGCAGCTTGGGCGGCGGGGGGGCCCAAGAGACCCAGTACTTC. The full variable domain, with the rest looked up from reference TRBV5-6 and TRBJ2-5, is DAGVTQSPTHLIKTRGQQVTLRCSPKSGHDTVSWYQQALGQGPQFIFQYYEEEERQRGNFPDRFSGHQFPNYSSELNVNALLLGDSALYLCASSLGGGGAQETQYFGPGTRLLVL.

This chain connects TRBV7-9 to TRBJ1-2; 9 bases agree with TRBD1. After removal of 1 base from V and 5 bases from J, the junction contained 2 bases not matched to a gene. Germline V lookup: CDR1 SEHNR, CDR2 FQNEAQ (reference sequence). The length of the CDR3 is 14 residues. CDR3 loop: CASSLVQGAYGYTF. CDR3 nucleotides: TGTGCCAGCAGCTTAGTACAGGGGGCGTATGGCTACACCTTC.

The J gene is TRBJ1-2, the V gene TRBV30; TRBD1 might be the D (6 bases). The germline CDR1 and CDR2 sequences are GTSNPN and SVGIG (reference sequence). Between the trimmed V and J ends, which lost 5 bases and 3 bases, there was a span of 16 bases. The CDR3 runs to 14 residues. CDR3 sequence (DNA): TGTGCCTGGGGTAGAGCTGGGGGCCACTATGGCTACACCTTC. Translated: CAWGRAGGHYGYTF.

The chain recombines TRBV5-1 with TRBJ1-4; possible D gene TRBD1, 5 bases. V lost 4 bases, J lost 4 bases, and 11 bases lay in between. The CDR3 extends over 14 amino acids. CDR1 and CDR2 (germline): SGHRS, YFSETQ. The CDR3 DNA reads TGCGCCAGCAGCCCGCGGGGCCTTAATGAAAAACTGTTTTTT. It specifies CASSPRGLNEKLFF.

This clone showed up just once. As DNA, the CDR3 is TGCGCCAGCAGCAAAGGGACAGTTAGCACAGATACGCAGTATTTT. Translating it yields CASSKGTVSTDTQYF. This chain uses TRBV5-1 with TRBJ2-3; 7 bases agree with TRBD1. Germline CDR1 and CDR2: SGHRS and YFSETQ. V lost 4 bases and J lost 0; bases outside the gene matches: 5. The CDR3 length is 15 residues.

This chain links TRBV15 with TRBJ2-1, with 12 bases fitting TRBD2. There are 14 residues in the CDR3. The germline V gene has CDR1 LNHNV and CDR2 YYDKDF (reference sequence). V was pared by 6 bases and J by 9 bases, with 6 bases of the junction left unmatched. The chain's CDR3 is CATRSTSGGREQFF. In nucleotides, the CDR3 is TGTGCCACCAGAAGCACTAGCGGGGGGCGTGAGCAGTTCTTC.

This chain uses TRBV7-2 with TRBJ2-7; 9 nucleotides agree with TRBD2. After removal of 1 base from V and 4 bases from J, the junction contained 11 bases not matched to a gene. The CDR3 totals 17 residues. CDR1 is SGHTA, CDR2 FQGNSA, per germline. CDR3 in DNA: TGTGCCAGCAGCTTAGGAGGTTCGGGACTAGCAGTATACGAGCAGTACTTC. Protein sequence: CASSLGGSGLAVYEQYF.

The chain carries TRBV4-1 and TRBJ1-1, with 8 bases fitting TRBD1. The CDR3 is 13 residues long. The germline V gene has CDR1 MGHRA and CDR2 YSYEKL. Trimming removed 4 bases from V and 8 bases from J; junction bases left unmatched: 6. The CDR3: CASSLGQAEEAFF. CDR3 coding DNA: TGCGCCAGCAGCCTGGGACAGGCCGAAGAAGCTTTCTTT.

The V gene is TRBV6-5, the J gene TRBJ2-2; D may be TRBD1 (6 bases). The CDR3 consists of 12 residues. Germline lookup yields CDR1 MNHEY and CDR2 SVGAGI. V was cut by 9 bases and J by 5 bases, with 10 bases left in between. CDR3 sequence reads: CASNRDTGELFF. CDR3 nucleotides: TGTGCCAGTAACAGGGATACCGGGGAGCTGTTTTTT.

The rearrangement links TRBV24-1 to TRBJ1-2; 11 bases agree with TRBD1. Trimming cost V 5 bases and J 6 bases; bases outside gene matches: 10. Germline V CDR1 and CDR2: KGHDR, SFDVKD. This CDR3 has 16 amino acids. The CDR3 nucleotides read TGTGCCACCAGTGGACCGGGACAGGGGGGATACGATGGCTACACCTTC. This codes for CATSGPGQGGYDGYTF.